Presented here are 7 T cell receptor beta chains from one specimen sequenced in a study of blood T cells in healthy people across ages. Using a J-beta primer mix together with a sample-barcoded 5' primer, a second PCR was run for roughly 6 to 11 cycles. MiXCR was run by TCRdb on the 5' RACE reads, yielding one entry per CDR3 protein. This table holds about 810,000 distinct CDR3 sequences, under 40% found once. Sequencing used blood. These TCRs come from a man aged 18 to 30 in good health.

V gene TRBV20-1 combines with J gene TRBJ1-3, with D maybe TRBD1 (5 bases). The germline V gene encodes CDR1 DFQATT and CDR2 SNEGSKA (reference sequence). V dropped 0 bases and J dropped 2 bases, with 11 bases sitting between them. This CDR3 spans 15 amino acids. The CDR3 sequence: CSARDSRQTGNTIYF. The CDR3 DNA is TGCAGTGCTAGAGATAGCCGACAGACTGGAAACACCATATATTTT.

The genes are TRBV5-1 and TRBJ1-2, with a possible D match to TRBD1 (5 bases). This CDR3 is built from 14 residues. The germline CDR1 and CDR2 sequences are SGHRS and YFSETQ. The V end was cut by 3 bases, the J end by 6 bases, with 15 bases between. The CDR3 sequence: CASSSEAGLDGYTF. The CDR3 DNA follows: TGCGCCAGCAGCTCGGAGGCAGGGTTAGATGGCTACACCTTC.

The rearrangement links TRBV6-1 to TRBJ1-6; 7 positions match TRBD1. The CDR3 is 17 residues long. The ends lost 6 bases at V and 10 bases at J; junction bases unmatched: 18. Germline values: CDR1 MNHNS, CDR2 SASEGT. The DNA of the CDR3 is TGTGCCAGCAGCCTAAAGTCCCCCGACAGGGTTCGGTCACCCCTCCACTTT. Its translation: CASSLKSPDRVRSPLHF.

This clonotype has at least ten counts. The chain recombines TRBV29-1 with TRBJ2-1; the D is unclear. The CDR3 consists of 13 residues. Looked up from germline, CDR1 is SQVTM and CDR2 is ANQGSEA. The V gene lost 7 bases and the J gene lost 7 bases, with 17 bases spanning the gap. DNA for the CDR3: TGCAGCGCCCCCGTTAGGGTTGGGAATGAGCAGTTCTTC. This gives the protein CSAPVRVGNEQFF.

V is TRBV6-2 or TRBV6-3 and J is TRBJ1-5; TRBD1 matches at 12 bases. The germline V gene encodes CDR1 MNHEY and CDR2 SVGEGT. The junction had 6 bases not matched to a gene; V was cut back by 7 bases and J by 8 bases. The CDR3 has 14 amino acids. The CDR3 loop reads CASMGTGGSEPQHF. CDR3 bases: TGTGCCAGCATGGGGACAGGGGGCTCGGAGCCCCAGCATTTT.

This clonotype has at least ten counts. The chain recombines TRBV29-1 with TRBJ2-7; no definite D call. CDR3 length equals 12 residues. Per germline, CDR1 SQVTM and CDR2 ANQGSEA. V was pared by 4 bases and J by 5 bases, with 12 bases between. CDR3: CSVGRTNNEQYF. The CDR3 region has the DNA TGCAGCGTTGGGCGGACCAACAACGAGCAGTACTTC.

This chain joins TRBV7-9 and TRBJ1-1, with TRBD1 as a possible D gene (5 bases). V shed 4 bases and J shed 6 bases, with 21 bases lying between them. From germline, CDR1 is SEHNR and CDR2 FQNEAQ (reference sequence). The CDR3 is 16 residues long. As DNA, the CDR3 is TGTGCCAGCAGCTCCACATCCGACGGGACGCGGGCTGAAGCTTTCTTT. Protein: CASSSTSDGTRAEAFF.